These 12 T cell receptor beta chains originate from one sample sequenced in a study of PD-L1 blockade in urothelial cancer (dated by TCRdb to about 2017). Reading the label with the study, this specimen's time point is: pretreatment peripheral blood. The library was generated by the immunoSEQ multiplex PCR assay. The immuneACCESS repertoire file appears here via TCRdb, limited to in-frame rearrangements. These files lack a portion of the clones; in checked studies, under half of the deficit traces to unresolved V genes, and the cause of the others is not known. The sample contains 86,000 or so clones, 85% to 90% of them found a single time. About 15% of the sample is in the top ten clones. The material was PBMCs, obtained around atezolizumab (anti-PD-L1) treatment. All receptors derive from a man in his fifties or sixties with urothelial cancer.

The chain is built from TRBV5-1 and TRBJ2-3; 9 nucleotides align to TRBD2. Germline trimming cut 1 base from V and 2 bases from J; bases unmatched to any gene: 5. CDR1 and CDR2 (germline): SGHRS, YFSETQ. There are 16 residues in the CDR3. The CDR3, as DNA: TGCGCCAGCAGCTTGTTATTAGCGGGGGACACAGATACGCAGTATTTT. This codes for CASSLLLAGDTDTQYF.

The genes are TRBV11-3 and TRBJ1-2, with D possibly matching TRBD1 (5 bases). Germline V CDR1 and CDR2: SGHNT, YENEEA. The CDR3 is made up of 19 amino acids. V was cut by 4 bases and J by 2 bases, with 26 bases left in between. For the CDR3, the DNA is TGTGCCAGCAGCTATCGACTCTTCCTCGGGGGACGGGAAAACTATGGCTACACCTTC. This translates into CASSYRLFLGGRENYGYTF.

The chain joins TRBV30 to TRBJ2-1; 13 nucleotides align to TRBD2. CDR1 and CDR2 from the germline V gene are GTSNPN and SVGIG (reference sequence). The CDR3 has 12 residues. The chain's CDR3 is CARTSGRDEQFF. Here the CDR3 DNA reads TGTGCGAGGACTAGCGGGAGAGATGAGCAGTTCTTC.

This rearrangement joins TRBV2 to TRBJ2-5, with TRBD2 identical over 9 bases. This CDR3 has 15 amino acids. Germline-derived CDR1 and CDR2 are SNHLY and FYNNEI. The J segment lost 5 bases and the V segment lost 0 bases, leaving 4 bases of the junction unmatched. CDR3 DNA sequence: TGTGCCAGCAGTGAAGCAGCGGGGGGTTTGGAGACCCAGTACTTC. Amino acids: CASSEAAGGLETQYF.

This clone was counted a single time. This rearrangement joins TRBV7-2 to TRBJ2-5, with 7 bases that match TRBD2. The CDR3 is made up of 16 amino acids. V trimming: 5 bases; J trimming: 5 bases; junction bases outside the gene matches: 14. Germline CDR1 reads SGHTA; CDR2 reads FQGNSA. As DNA, the CDR3 is TGTGCCAGCAGCCAAAACGAGCGGGGTTTCTCGGAGACCCAGTACTTC. This translates into CASSQNERGFSETQYF.

This sequence joins TRBV5-6 and TRBJ2-5; TRBD2 is a possible D gene (7 bases). In germline, CDR1 is SGHDT, CDR2 YYEEEE. The CDR3 consists of 14 residues. The ends were cut back, 1 base at V and 6 bases at J, with 13 bases in the middle. Here the CDR3 reads CASSLWGGSQTQYF. The DNA of the CDR3 is TGTGCCAGCAGCTTGTGGGGGGGCTCACAGACCCAGTACTTC.

The rearrangement uses TRBV30 and TRBJ1-5; D is undetermined. Germline loops: CDR1 GTSNPN, CDR2 SVGIG (reference sequence). Trimming left V 3 bases short and J 0 bases short, with 6 bases between. There are 13 residues in the CDR3. The CDR3 sequence: CAWRPGSNQPQHF. The CDR3 nucleotides are TGTGCCTGGAGACCGGGTAGCAATCAGCCCCAGCATTTT.

J is TRBJ1-1 and V is TRBV6-1; D is undetermined. Per germline, CDR1 MNHNS and CDR2 SASEGT. Trimming shortened V by 4 bases and J by 1 base, and 7 bases separated the two germline ends. CDR3 size: 13 residues. As DNA, the CDR3 is TGTGCCAGCAGTGTCCCGGGGAACACTGAAGCTTTCTTT. Its translation is CASSVPGNTEAFF.

This rearrangement joins TRBV29-1 to TRBJ1-1; no definite D call. V lost 1 base, J lost 5 bases, and 11 bases lay in between. CDR1 and CDR2 from the germline V gene are SQVTM and ANQGSEA. The length of the CDR3 is 13 residues. The CDR3 reads CSVEGRVRTEAFF. In DNA form, the CDR3 reads TGCAGCGTTGAAGGGAGGGTGAGAACTGAAGCTTTCTTT.

The V call is TRBV5-1, the J call TRBJ2-3; unclear D gene. Germline assignment: CDR1 SGHRS and CDR2 YFSETQ. V lost 5 bases, J lost 0 bases, and 7 bases lay in between. This CDR3 is 13 amino acids long. This CDR3 is CASSWASTDTQYF. Written as DNA, the CDR3 is TGCGCCAGCAGTTGGGCTAGCACAGATACGCAGTATTTT. The full variable domain, completed using reference TRBV5-1 and TRBJ2-3, is KAGVTQTPRYLIKTRGQQVTLSCSPISGHRSVSWYQQTPGQGLQFLFEYFSETQRNKGNFPGRFSGRQFSNSRSEMNVSTLELGDSALYLCASSWASTDTQYFGPGTRLTVL.

The V and J genes are TRBV19 and TRBJ1-5; D gene uncertain. The CDR3 runs 15 residues. Trimming took off 6 bases at V and 0 bases at J, with 12 bases between the two ends. In germline, CDR1 is LNHDA, CDR2 SQIVND (reference sequence). This CDR3 reads CASREQFNSNQPQHF. CDR3 in DNA: TGTGCCAGTAGGGAACAGTTCAATAGCAATCAGCCCCAGCATTTT.

The chain has TRBV7-9 and TRBJ1-4; a possible D gene is TRBD1 (5 bases). Between the trimmed V and J ends, which lost 2 bases and 8 bases, there was a span of 15 bases. CDR1 is SEHNR, CDR2 FQNEAQ, per germline (reference sequence). The CDR3 extends over 15 amino acids. The CDR3 reads CASSLSKGNGEKLFF. In nucleotides, the CDR3 is TGTGCCAGCAGCTTAAGTAAGGGGAACGGGGAAAAACTGTTTTTT.